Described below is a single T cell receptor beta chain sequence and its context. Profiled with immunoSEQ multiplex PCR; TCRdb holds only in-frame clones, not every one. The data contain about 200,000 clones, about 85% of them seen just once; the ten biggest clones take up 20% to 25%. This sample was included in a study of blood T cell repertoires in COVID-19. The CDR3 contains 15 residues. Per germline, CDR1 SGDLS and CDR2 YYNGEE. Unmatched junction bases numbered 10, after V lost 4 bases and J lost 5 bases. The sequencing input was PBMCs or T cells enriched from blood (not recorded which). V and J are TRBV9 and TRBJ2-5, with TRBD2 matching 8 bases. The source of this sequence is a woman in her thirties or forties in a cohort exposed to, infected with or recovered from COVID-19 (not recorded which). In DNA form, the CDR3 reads TGTGCCAGCAGCCCCGGGGGGGCGGGACGGGAGACCCAGTACTTC. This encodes CASSPGGAGRETQYF.